The clone carrying this T cell receptor (beta chain) occurred a few times. Naive CD8 populations comprised CD45RO-negative cells positively selected for CCR7, excluding terminally differentiated effector memory CD45RA+ cells. Data came from immunoSEQ multiplex PCR; TCRdb stores just in-frame clones and leaves some out. This sample has 550,000 to 650,000 clones; around 96% occur once, and the top ten carry 0.11%. This record comes from a study of shared clonotypes between healthy human individuals. The CDR3 extends over 16 amino acids. Germline CDR1 SGHVS, CDR2 FNYEAQ. The ends were cut back, 1 base at V and 3 bases at J, with 13 bases in the middle.

This sequence was found in a young woman in good health. Sequencing used naive CD8+ T cells sorted from blood. This sequence joins TRBV7-6 and TRBJ1-3; D is undetermined. CDR3 nucleotides: TGTGCCAGCAGCTTAGTCACGGGAGAGGATGGAAACACCATATATTTT. Translating gives CASSLVTGEDGNTIYF. Based on the CDR3 plus reference TRBV7-6 and TRBJ1-3, the full variable domain is GAGVSQSPRYKVTKRGQDVALRCDPISGHVSLYWYRQALGQGPEFLTYFNYEAQQDKSGLPNDRFSAERPEGSISTLTIQRTEQRDSAMYRCASSLVTGEDGNTIYFGEGSWLTVV.